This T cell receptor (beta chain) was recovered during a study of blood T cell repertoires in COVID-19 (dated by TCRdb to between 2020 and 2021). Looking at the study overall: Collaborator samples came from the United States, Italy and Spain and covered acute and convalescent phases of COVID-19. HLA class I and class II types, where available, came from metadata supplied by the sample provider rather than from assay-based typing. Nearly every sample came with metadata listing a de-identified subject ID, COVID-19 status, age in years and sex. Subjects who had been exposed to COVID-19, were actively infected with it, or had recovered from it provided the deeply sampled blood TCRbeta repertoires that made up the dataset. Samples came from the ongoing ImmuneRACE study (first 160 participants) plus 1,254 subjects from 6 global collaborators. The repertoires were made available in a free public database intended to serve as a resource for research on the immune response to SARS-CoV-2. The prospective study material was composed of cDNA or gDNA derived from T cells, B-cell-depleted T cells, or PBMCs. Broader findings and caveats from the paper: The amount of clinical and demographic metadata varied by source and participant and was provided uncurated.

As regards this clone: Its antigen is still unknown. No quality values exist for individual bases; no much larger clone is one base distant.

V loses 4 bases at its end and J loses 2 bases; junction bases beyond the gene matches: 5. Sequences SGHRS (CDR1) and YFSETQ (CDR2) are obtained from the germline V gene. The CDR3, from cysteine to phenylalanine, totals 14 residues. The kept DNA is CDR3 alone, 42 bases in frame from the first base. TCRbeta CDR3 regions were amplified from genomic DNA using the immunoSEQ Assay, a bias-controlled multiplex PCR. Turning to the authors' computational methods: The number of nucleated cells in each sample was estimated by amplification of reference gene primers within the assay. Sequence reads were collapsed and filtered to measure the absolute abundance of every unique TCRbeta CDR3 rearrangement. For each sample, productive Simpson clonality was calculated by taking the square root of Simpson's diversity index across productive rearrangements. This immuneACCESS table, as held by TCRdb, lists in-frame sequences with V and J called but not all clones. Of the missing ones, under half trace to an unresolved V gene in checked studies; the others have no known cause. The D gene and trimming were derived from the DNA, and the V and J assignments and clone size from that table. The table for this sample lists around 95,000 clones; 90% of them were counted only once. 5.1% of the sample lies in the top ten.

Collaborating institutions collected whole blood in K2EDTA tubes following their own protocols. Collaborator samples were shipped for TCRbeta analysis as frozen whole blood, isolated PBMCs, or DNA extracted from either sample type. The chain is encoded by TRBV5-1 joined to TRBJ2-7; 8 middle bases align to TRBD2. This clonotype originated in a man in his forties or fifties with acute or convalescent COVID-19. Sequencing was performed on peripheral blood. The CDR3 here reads CASSVLAGTYEQYF. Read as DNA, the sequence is TGCGCCAGCAGCGTCCTAGCGGGCACCTACGAGCAGTACTTC.